The following is a T cell receptor (beta chain) sequence with its context. CDR3 size: 15 residues. Germline V gene sequence: CDR1 SGHAT, CDR2 FQNNGV. After removal of 5 bases from V and 3 bases from J, the junction contained 9 bases not matched to a gene. The sample belongs to a study of blood T cell repertoires in COVID-19. Profiled with immunoSEQ multiplex PCR; TCRdb holds only in-frame clones, not every one. The table includes roughly 320,000 clones, roughly 86% detected once. The specimen was peripheral blood. This TCR was recovered from a woman aged 25 to 39 with COVID-19, enrolled during active disease. The rearrangement links TRBV11-2 to TRBJ1-2; 7 bases fit TRBD1. The CDR3 is CASSLTGVGDYGYTF. CDR3 nucleotides: TGTGCCAGCAGCCTAACAGGGGTCGGGGACTATGGCTACACCTTC.